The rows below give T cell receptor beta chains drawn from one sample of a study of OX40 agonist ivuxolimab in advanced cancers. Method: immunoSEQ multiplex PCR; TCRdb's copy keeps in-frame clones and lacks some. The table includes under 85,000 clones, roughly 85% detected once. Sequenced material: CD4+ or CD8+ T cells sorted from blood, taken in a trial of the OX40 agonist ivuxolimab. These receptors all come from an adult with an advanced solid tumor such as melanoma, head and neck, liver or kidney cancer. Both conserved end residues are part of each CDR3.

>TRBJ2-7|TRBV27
CASSLGDKRSEQYF
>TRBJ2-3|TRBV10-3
CAISGGGWPDTQYF
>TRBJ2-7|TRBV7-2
CASSLGRTISGEQYF
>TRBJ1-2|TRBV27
CASSFRDRGNYGYTF
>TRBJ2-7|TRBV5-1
CASSLEDGGTYEQYF
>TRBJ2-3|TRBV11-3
CASSGFWTRGGTDTQYF
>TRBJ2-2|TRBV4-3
CASSQRTGGASTGELFF
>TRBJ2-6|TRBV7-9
CASSHTSVGANVLTF
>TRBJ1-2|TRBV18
CASSPRFAWNSFQKTGTNYGYTF
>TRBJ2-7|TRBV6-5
CASSFGKYEQYF
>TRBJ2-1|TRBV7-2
CASSLVPGSSYNEQFF
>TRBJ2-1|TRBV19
CASSILGASGGADEQFF
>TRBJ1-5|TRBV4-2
CASSQEPRQPQHF
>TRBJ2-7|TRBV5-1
CASSPLTSGGTYEQYF
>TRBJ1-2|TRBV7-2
CASSLGRGNYGYTF
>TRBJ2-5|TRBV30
CAWTGQGQETQYF
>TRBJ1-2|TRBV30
CAWSVAVNYGYTF
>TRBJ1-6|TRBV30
CAWSHPDRDNSPLHF
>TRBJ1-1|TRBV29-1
CSVETGEAFF
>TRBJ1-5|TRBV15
CATSRDGGTKNQPQHF
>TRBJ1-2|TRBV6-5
CACYSVAYGYTF
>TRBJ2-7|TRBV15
CATSRVRRKGTHTAYEQYF
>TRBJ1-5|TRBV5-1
CASSLDPGGNQPQHF
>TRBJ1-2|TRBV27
CASSLAQSYYGYTF
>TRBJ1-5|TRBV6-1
CASSEDGAEPQHF
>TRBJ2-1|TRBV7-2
CASSSLGGGGIFDEQFF
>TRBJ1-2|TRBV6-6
CASSMGQGARGYTF
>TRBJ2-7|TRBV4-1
CASSQVRGGAATYEQYF
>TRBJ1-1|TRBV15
CATSRDSLGMNTEAFF
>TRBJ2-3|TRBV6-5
CASSYRQPTDTQYF
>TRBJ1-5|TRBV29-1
CSAATGGGNQPQHF
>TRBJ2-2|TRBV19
CASAPSAGVPGELFF
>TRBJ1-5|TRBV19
CASSIEGGNQPQHF
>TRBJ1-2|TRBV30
CAWSPQGDSGYTF
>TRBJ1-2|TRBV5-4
CASSFLQGLYGYTF
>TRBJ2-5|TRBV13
CASSGRTSGVPRETQYF
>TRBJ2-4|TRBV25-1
CASSYIKGNIQYF
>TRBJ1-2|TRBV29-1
CSALGYGYTF
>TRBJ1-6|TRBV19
CASSAPTGNNSPLHF
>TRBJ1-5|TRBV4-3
CASSQALDQPQHF
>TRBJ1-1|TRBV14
CASSQRAGAATEAFF
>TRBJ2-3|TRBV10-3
CAISGLAGADTQYF